This TCR beta chain was recovered during a study of T cells after posttransplantation cyclophosphamide. Study results and caveats: Donor-recipient repertoire similarity was low at 1-2 months, rising over year one.

This clone was seen at least ten times. The antigen is unknown. Germline V gene lookup returns CDR1 MNHEY and CDR2 SMNVEV (reference sequence). V lost 0 bases, J lost 3 bases, and 11 bases lay in between. This CDR3 region has 15 residues. TCRdb keeps only in-frame clones here, not all; method: immunoSEQ multiplex PCR. The sample contains roughly 35,000 clones, none of them singletons. Sample: PBMCs. The chain uses TRBV27 and TRBJ1-1; the D gene is possibly TRBD1 (5 bases). The sequence was collected from a girl under 18 in good health, CMV-negative, and a related stem cell transplant donor. The CDR3 spells CASSLSWRGDTEAFF. CDR3 DNA: TGTGCCAGCAGTTTATCGTGGCGGGGGGACACTGAAGCTTTCTTT.